What follows are 21 T cell receptor beta chains derived from one specimen sequenced in a study of cytomegalovirus exposure and HLA in healthy donors. Libraries were prepared by immunoSEQ multiplex PCR; TCRdb keeps only in-frame clonotypes and omits some of them. The sample records a few hundred thousand clones, more than 85% being singletons. Material for sequencing was PBMCs. Receptor source: a man aged 18 to 30 in good health and CMV-seropositive.

The CDR3 DNA sequence: TGTGCCTGGAGTTTAGGGAGCATGAACACTGAAGCTTTCTTT. This encodes CAWSLGSMNTEAFF. V and J are TRBV30 and TRBJ1-1; D is uncertain. V was shortened by 2 bases and J by 0 bases, with 10 bases between the two germline ends. The CDR3 spans 14 residues. Germline values: CDR1 GTSNPN, CDR2 SVGIG (reference sequence).

The rearrangement joins TRBV6-6 to TRBJ2-7; D perhaps matches TRBD2 (6 bases). CDR1 MNHNY and CDR2 SVGAGI come from the germline V gene (reference sequence). CDR3 length: 14 residues. With 5 bases removed from V and 2 bases from J, the gap between germline ends came to 13 bases. CDR3 protein: CASSAGLGPYEQYF. For the CDR3, the DNA is TGTGCCAGCAGTGCGGGACTCGGGCCCTACGAGCAGTACTTC.

The chain couples TRBV2 to TRBJ2-2; 15 positions agree with TRBD2. Trimming cost V 8 bases and J 7 bases; bases outside gene matches: 5. The CDR3 covers 15 residues. Germline values: CDR1 SNHLY, CDR2 FYNNEI. The CDR3 sequence is CASGLAGGLSGELFF. CDR3 sequence (DNA): TGTGCCAGCGGACTAGCGGGAGGGCTGAGCGGGGAGCTGTTTTTT.

The V and J genes are TRBV4-3 and TRBJ1-1, with unresolved D. There are 14 residues in the CDR3. V lost 1 base, J lost 4 bases, and 10 bases lay in between. The germline gives CDR1 LGHNA, CDR2 YSLEER. The chain's CDR3 is CASSQGGTGTEAFF. CDR3 DNA: TGCGCCAGCAGCCAAGGGGGAACGGGCACTGAAGCTTTCTTT.

The V and J genes are TRBV7-7 and TRBJ2-7, with TRBD1 identical over 7 bases. V shed 5 bases and J 4 bases; nucleotides not matched to a gene: 8. Germline V CDR1 and CDR2: SSHAT, FNYEAQ (reference sequence). The CDR3 runs to 14 residues. The CDR3 DNA sequence: TGTGCCAGCAGCCTCGGGGACAGTGATTACGAGCAGTACTTC. This codes for CASSLGDSDYEQYF.

This sequence joins TRBV27 and TRBJ2-3; TRBD2 matches at 8 bases. This CDR3 has 18 residues. V lost 4 bases and J lost 5; bases outside the gene matches: 17. Germline V CDR1 and CDR2: MNHEY, SMNVEV (reference sequence). DNA for the CDR3: TGTGCCAGCAGTTCGGGCCCAGATTGGGGACTAGAAGTAGATACGCAGTATTTT. It is translated as CASSSGPDWGLEVDTQYF.

The chain combines TRBV29-1 with TRBJ1-5, with 9 bases lining up with TRBD1. Germline V gives CDR1 SQVTM, CDR2 ANQGSEA. CDR3 length: 14 amino acids. V shed 5 bases and J 5 bases; nucleotides not matched to a gene: 7. CDR3 DNA sequence: TGCAGCGTTTTGGGACAGGGTGACGATCAGCCCCAGCATTTT. Translation gives CSVLGQGDDQPQHF. Complete variable domain (other parts from reference TRBV29-1 and TRBJ1-5): SAVISQKPSRDICQRGTSLTIQCQVDSQVTMMFWYRQQPGQSLTLIATANQGSEATYESGFVIDKFPISRPNLTFSTLTVSNMSPEDSSIYLCSVLGQGDDQPQHFGDGTRLSIL.

This clone was seen a single time. The rearrangement links TRBV27 to TRBJ2-1, with 8 bases that match TRBD1. CDR1 is MNHEY, CDR2 SMNVEV, per germline (reference sequence). After removal of 8 bases from V and 6 bases from J, the junction contained 12 bases not matched to a gene. The CDR3 sequence is 15 residues long. The CDR3 nucleotides read TGTGCCAGCCATAGGAACCTGGACAGGGCCAATGAGCAGTTCTTC. Protein product: CASHRNLDRANEQFF.

This clone was counted only a few times. V is TRBV11-2 and J is TRBJ1-4; 7 positions agree with TRBD1. V was clipped by 5 bases and J by 13 bases; unmatched bases: 4. The CDR3 is 11 amino acids. Germline CDR1 is SGHAT and CDR2 is FQNNGV. DNA of the CDR3: TGTGCCAGCAGCCCTGACAGGGTACTGTTTTTT. Residues: CASSPDRVLFF.

This chain uses TRBV5-1 with TRBJ1-4, with 7 bases fitting TRBD1. The V gene's germline CDR1 is SGHRS and CDR2 YFSETQ. The CDR3 is 14 residues long. V lost 2 bases to trimming and J lost 3 bases; unmatched junction nucleotides: 1. CDR3 in DNA: TGCGCCAGCAGCTTAGGGGGCTCTAATGAAAAACTGTTTTTT. Translated: CASSLGGSNEKLFF.

This sequence joins TRBV5-1 and TRBJ2-7; D possibly uses TRBD1 or TRBD2 (5 bases each). Trimming took off 3 bases at V and 5 bases at J, with 21 bases between the two ends. This CDR3 is built from 16 residues. Germline V CDR1 and CDR2: SGHRS, YFSETQ. The CDR3 sequence is CASSWGEGFRSHEQYF. CDR3 bases: TGCGCCAGCAGCTGGGGAGAGGGGTTTCGGAGCCACGAGCAGTACTTC.

The chain uses TRBV11-2 and TRBJ2-7; no definite D call. Trimming pared 1 base from V and 5 bases from J, leaving 6 bases between. This CDR3 has 12 amino acids. Looked up from germline, CDR1 is SGHAT and CDR2 is FQNNGV. CDR3 bases: TGTGCCAGCAGCTTAGGGGCCCACGAGCAGTACTTC. Its translation is CASSLGAHEQYF.

CDR3 protein: CAWGLGLAAYEQYF. The CDR3, as DNA: TGTGCCTGGGGGTTGGGACTAGCGGCCTACGAGCAGTACTTC. This chain connects TRBV30 to TRBJ2-7, with TRBD2 matching over 11 bases. This CDR3 contains 14 residues. Germline CDR1 reads GTSNPN; CDR2 reads SVGIG (reference sequence). The V gene end was trimmed by 5 bases and the J gene end by 2 bases; junction bases not matched to a gene: 5.

This clone was detected once. This chain links TRBV11-2 with TRBJ2-3, with D perhaps matching TRBD1 (6 bases). The CDR3 runs to 14 residues. Germline values: CDR1 SGHAT, CDR2 FQNNGV. The germline V and J ends were trimmed by 5 bases and 9 bases, with 18 bases remaining between them. Here the CDR3 reads CASSPTTGPRTQYF. Here the CDR3 DNA reads TGTGCCAGCAGCCCGACTACAGGGCCAAGGACGCAGTATTTT.

This clone was seen a handful of times. This chain links TRBV19 with TRBJ1-1, with 7 bases identical to TRBD1. Trimming removed 5 bases from V and 1 base from J; junction bases left unmatched: 10. The CDR3 runs 16 residues. Germline CDR1 reads LNHDA; CDR2 reads SQIVND (reference sequence). The CDR3 reads CASSPAGTAWNTEAFF. The CDR3 DNA is TGTGCCAGTAGTCCGGCCGGGACAGCATGGAACACTGAAGCTTTCTTT. The complete variable domain, with remaining parts taken from reference TRBV19 and TRBJ1-1, reads DGGITQSPKYLFRKEGQNVTLSCEQNLNHDAMYWYRQDPGQGLRLIYYSQIVNDFQKGDIAEGYSVSREKKESFPLTVTSAQKNPTAFYLCASSPAGTAWNTEAFFGQGTRLTVV.

V gene TRBV9 combines with J gene TRBJ2-1; tentatively, D is TRBD2 (5 bases). Trimming took off 1 base at V and 0 bases at J, with 5 bases between the two ends. This CDR3 comprises 14 residues. The V gene's germline CDR1 is SGDLS and CDR2 YYNGEE. The CDR3 region is CASSVTSSYNEQFF. The DNA of the CDR3 is TGTGCCAGCAGCGTAACTAGCTCCTACAATGAGCAGTTCTTC.

The V and J genes are TRBV30 and TRBJ1-5; possibly TRBD1 for D (6 bases). Germline CDR1 is GTSNPN and CDR2 is SVGIG (reference sequence). The CDR3 is made up of 13 amino acids. The V end lost 3 bases, the J end lost 5 bases, and 11 bases lay between the germline ends. The CDR3 protein is CAWSQGLHQPQHF. In nucleotides, the CDR3 is TGTGCCTGGAGCCAGGGGCTGCATCAGCCCCAGCATTTT.

As for this clone: Germline is not matched at one junction end, which may reflect a read error. The chain joins TRBV2 to TRBJ2-7, with D perhaps given as TRBD1 or TRBD2 (6 bases each). CDR3 size: 15 residues. Germline CDR1 SNHLY, CDR2 FYNNEI. The CDR3 here is CASRGTRGTSYEQYF. CDR3 nucleotides: TGTGCCAGCAGGGGGACACGGGGGACATCCTACGAACAGTACTTC. The full variable domain, in which reference TRBV2 and TRBJ2-7 provide the parts outside the CDR3, is EPEVTQTPSHQVTQMGQEVILRCVPISNHLYFYWYRQILGQKVEFLVSFYNNEISEKSEIFDDQFSVERPDGSNFTLKIRSTKLEDSAMYFCASRGTRGTSYEQYFGPGTRLTVT.

The chain is built from TRBV9 and TRBJ1-5, with D tentatively TRBD1 (5 bases). There are 13 residues in the CDR3. Germline CDR1 and CDR2: SGDLS and YYNGEE. The ends were cut back, 5 bases at V and 8 bases at J, with 14 bases in the middle. CDR3 bases: TGTGCCAGCAGTGGTGGGTGGGGGGAGCCCCAGCATTTT. Its translation: CASSGGWGEPQHF. The full variable domain, in which reference TRBV9 and TRBJ1-5 provide the parts outside the CDR3, is DSGVTQTPKHLITATGQRVTLRCSPRSGDLSVYWYQQSLDQGLQFLIQYYNGEERAKGNILERFSAQQFPDLHSELNLSSLELGDSALYFCASSGGWGEPQHFGDGTRLSIL.

V gene TRBV5-1 combines with J gene TRBJ2-3, with D possibly TRBD1 on 6 matching bases. The germline gives CDR1 SGHRS, CDR2 YFSETQ. Trimming shortened V by 4 bases and J by 5 bases, and 11 bases separated the two germline ends. This CDR3 comprises 13 residues. The CDR3 protein is CASSRGQIDTQYF. DNA of the CDR3: TGCGCCAGCAGCCGGGGACAAATAGATACGCAGTATTTT.

The genes are TRBV30 and TRBJ1-1; tentatively, D is TRBD1 (6 bases). V lost 3 bases and J lost 1, with 15 bases in between. Germline V CDR1 and CDR2: GTSNPN, SVGIG (reference sequence). The CDR3 spans 15 residues. The CDR3 is CAWSVADRTNTEAFF. The CDR3, as DNA: TGTGCCTGGAGCGTCGCCGACAGGACGAACACTGAAGCTTTCTTT.